Below are 2 T cell receptor beta chains sequenced from a single sample in a study of cytomegalovirus exposure and HLA in healthy donors. 13 Jbeta primers and 60 Vbeta primers were used for the PCR. The method was immunoSEQ multiplex PCR; TCRdb's version includes in-frame clones alone and lacks a portion of them. The table records around 110,000 clones, around 75% of them present only once. Sample: PBMCs. The receptors originated from a female donor in good health and CMV-seronegative.

This clone appeared a few times. The genes are TRBV7-2 and TRBJ1-5, with TRBD1 matching 9 bases. Trimming cost V 4 bases and J 4 bases; bases outside gene matches: 5. The CDR3 sequence is 15 residues long. From germline, CDR1 is SGHTA and CDR2 FQGNSA. The CDR3 coding sequence is TGTGCCAGCAGCTCGGGACAGGGATCAAATCAGCCCCAGCATTTT. Translated, it gives CASSSGQGSNQPQHF.

By frequency in the sample, this clone is medium-sized. This rearrangement joins TRBV2 to TRBJ1-5, with TRBD1 matching 9 bases. The V gene's germline CDR1 is SNHLY and CDR2 FYNNEI. The CDR3 sequence is 14 residues long. After removal of 7 bases from V and 3 bases from J, the junction contained 4 bases not matched to a gene. CDR3 sequence reads: CASTRDRANQPQHF. Here the CDR3 DNA reads TGTGCCAGCACCAGGGACAGGGCCAATCAGCCCCAGCATTTT.